The 26 T cell receptor beta chains in this list originate from one sample, sequenced in a study of cytomegalovirus exposure and HLA in healthy donors (dated by TCRdb to 2017 to 2019). Receptor libraries were prepared by the immunoSEQ multiplex PCR assay. A mixture of 60 forward primers for TCR Vbeta segments and 13 reverse primers for TCR Jbeta segments was used in the multiplex PCR. As stored in TCRdb, this immuneACCESS dataset retains in-frame rearrangements with V and J assigned. A fraction of the clones does not appear; measured against another copy, unresolved V genes explain less than half of the discrepancy, and the remainder lacks a known reason. For this sample the table gives around 170,000 clones, of which roughly 84% were detected only once. The biggest ten clones account for around 2.5% of the sample. The specimen was PBMCs. The receptors originated from a woman aged 45-65 years in good health and CMV-seropositive.

This clone was detected only a few times. The chain employs TRBV5-1 and TRBJ1-3; the D gene is possibly TRBD1 (5 bases). Trimming shortened V by 5 bases and J by 0 bases, and 9 bases separated the two germline ends. The germline V gene encodes CDR1 SGHRS and CDR2 YFSETQ. The CDR3 sequence is 14 residues long. This CDR3 reads CASRQESSGNTIYF. For the CDR3, the DNA is TGCGCCAGCAGACAGGAGAGCTCTGGAAACACCATATATTTT.

The sample holds a few counts of this clone. This chain uses TRBV4-2 with TRBJ2-3, with TRBD2 identical over 13 bases. V shed 1 base and J 5 bases; nucleotides not matched to a gene: 12. Germline values: CDR1 LGHNA, CDR2 YNFKEQ. CDR3 size: 19 residues. The CDR3 bases are TGTGCCAGCAGCCAAGGGGGGACTAGCGGGGAGGTGAAGGGAGATACGCAGTATTTT. It specifies CASSQGGTSGEVKGDTQYF.

The chain couples TRBV6-5 to TRBJ2-4, with D unclear. With 6 bases removed from V and 0 bases from J, the gap between germline ends came to 12 bases. CDR1 MNHEY and CDR2 SVGAGI come from the germline V gene. This CDR3 comprises 15 residues. The CDR3 here is CASRPPGIAKNIQYF. In DNA form, the CDR3 reads TGTGCCAGCAGGCCCCCTGGCATAGCCAAAAACATTCAGTACTTC.

The CDR3 DNA reads TGTGCCAGCAGGGTCGACAGGGGTTCACTTGGCTACACCTTC. Encoded protein: CASRVDRGSLGYTF. The rearrangement links TRBV6-4 to TRBJ1-2; 8 bases map to TRBD1. The CDR3 consists of 14 residues. The V gene end was trimmed by 6 bases and the J gene end by 7 bases; junction bases not matched to a gene: 10. The germline gives CDR1 MRHNA, CDR2 SNTAGT.

This clone was seen once. The chain recombines TRBV5-5 with TRBJ2-3; D unclear. The CDR3 is made up of 14 amino acids. Germline V CDR1 and CDR2: SGHKS, YYEKEE (reference sequence). The germline V and J ends were trimmed by 1 base and 1 base, with 7 bases remaining between them. The CDR3 DNA is TGTGCCAGCAGCTTGAACATTGGCACAGATACGCAGTATTTT. Encoded protein: CASSLNIGTDTQYF.

V usage is TRBV9 and J usage is TRBJ1-3, with 9 bases fitting TRBD1. Germline V CDR1 and CDR2: SGDLS, YYNGEE. This CDR3 contains 15 residues. Trimming removed 3 bases from V and 2 bases from J; junction bases left unmatched: 3. CDR3 in amino acids: CASSEGTGTGNTIYF. CDR3 bases: TGTGCCAGCAGCGAGGGGACAGGGACTGGAAACACCATATATTTT.

CDR3 DNA sequence: TGTGCCAGCAGCTTCGGACAGCGCACAGATACGCAGTATTTT. As protein: CASSFGQRTDTQYF. The genes are TRBV11-2 and TRBJ2-3; tentatively, D is TRBD1 (6 bases). CDR1 is SGHAT and CDR2 is FQNNGV in the germline V gene. The CDR3 consists of 14 residues. Trimming removed 3 bases at V and 1 base at J, with 8 bases between. Full variable domain (missing parts from reference TRBV11-2 and TRBJ2-3): EAGVAQSPRYKIIEKRQSVAFWCNPISGHATLYWYQQILGQGPKLLIQFQNNGVVDDSQLPKDRFSAERLKGVDSTLKIQPAKLEDSAVYLCASSFGQRTDTQYFGPGTRLTVL.

In its sample, this clone was seen once. The J gene is TRBJ2-1, the V gene TRBV27; TRBD2 agrees at 7 bases. The CDR3 is made up of 15 amino acids. Germline V gene lookup returns CDR1 MNHEY and CDR2 SMNVEV (reference sequence). After removal of 2 bases from V and 4 bases from J, the junction contained 5 bases not matched to a gene. The CDR3 reads CASSLRLAEYNEQFF. The DNA of the CDR3 is TGTGCCAGCAGTTTAAGGCTAGCGGAATACAATGAGCAGTTCTTC.

This clone has only one observation. J is TRBJ2-7 and V is TRBV7-8; TRBD2 aligns across 8 bases. This CDR3 is built from 14 residues. V lost 4 bases to trimming and J lost 1 base; unmatched junction nucleotides: 3. Germline V gene sequence: CDR1 SGHVS, CDR2 FQNEAQ. CDR3 nucleotide sequence: TGTGCCAGCAGCTACCCGGGGGGGTCCTACGAGCAGTACTTC. Encoded protein: CASSYPGGSYEQYF.

V gene TRBV11-3 combines with J gene TRBJ2-1, with 8 nucleotides matching TRBD1. CDR3 length equals 15 residues. Looked up from germline, CDR1 is SGHNT and CDR2 is YENEEA. J was trimmed by 3 bases and V by 5 bases; bases with no gene match: 6. This CDR3 reads CASSPGTGGYNEQFF. The CDR3 DNA reads as TGTGCCAGCAGCCCCGGGACAGGTGGCTACAATGAGCAGTTCTTC.

The chain couples TRBV7-8 to TRBJ2-2; 7 bases are shared with TRBD2. The V segment lost 2 bases and the J segment 8 bases; nucleotides outside the gene matches: 17. CDR3 length: 18 residues. Germline CDR1 reads SGHVS; CDR2 reads FQNEAQ. In nucleotides, the CDR3 is TGTGCCAGCAGCTTATGGGGGGGTGCGGGTCCCCCAGCTGGGGAGCTGTTTTTT. Amino acids: CASSLWGGAGPPAGELFF. The complete variable domain, with remaining parts taken from reference TRBV7-8 and TRBJ2-2, reads GAGVSQSPRYKVAKRGQDVALRCDPISGHVSLFWYQQALGQGPEFLTYFQNEAQLDKSGLPSDRFFAERPEGSVSTLKIQRTQQEDSAVYLCASSLWGGAGPPAGELFFGEGSRLTVL.

V gene TRBV6-5 combines with J gene TRBJ2-7, with D perhaps matching TRBD1 (5 bases). The CDR3 contains 15 residues. Trimming stripped 0 bases from V and 6 bases from J, with 15 bases between. Germline values: CDR1 MNHEY, CDR2 SVGAGI. In DNA form, the CDR3 reads TGTGCCAGCAGTTACTCGGACAACTGGGGATCCGAGCAGTACTTC. This gives the protein CASSYSDNWGSEQYF.

This chain uses TRBV15 with TRBJ1-1; TRBD1 matches 8 bases. The CDR3 sequence is 17 residues long. Germline assignment: CDR1 LNHNV and CDR2 YYDKDF (reference sequence). The ends lost 1 base at V and 0 bases at J; junction bases unmatched: 7. The CDR3 region is CATSRGTGFLMNTEAFF. Here the CDR3 DNA reads TGTGCCACCAGCAGAGGGACAGGGTTTTTAATGAACACTGAAGCTTTCTTT.

The J gene is TRBJ1-2, the V gene TRBV28; 7 bases align to TRBD1. This CDR3 has 15 residues. Germline V gene lookup returns CDR1 MDHEN and CDR2 SYDVKM. V was pared by 5 bases and J by 4 bases, with 10 bases of the junction left unmatched. The CDR3 region has the DNA TGTGCCAGCAGTAACTCAGGGGGAATGGGCTATGGCTACACCTTC. This encodes CASSNSGGMGYGYTF.

The chain has TRBV1 and TRBJ2-7; TRBD2 reflects the table's D call only, with no check against the DNA. TRBV1 is a known pseudogene. There are 10 residues in the CDR3. CDR3 region: CTVLTYEQYF. The CDR3 DNA sequence: TGCACCGTACTTACCTACGAGCAGTACTTC.

Points on this clone: Other DNA sequences of this sample code for an identical CDR3. This chain connects TRBV6-1 to TRBJ1-5; 10 nucleotides match TRBD1. V was pared by 6 bases and J by 7 bases, with 3 bases of the junction left unmatched. Germline loops: CDR1 MNHNS, CDR2 SASEGT. This CDR3 is 13 amino acids long. The CDR3 loop reads CASSPTGGQPQHF. In DNA form, the CDR3 reads TGTGCCAGCAGCCCGACAGGGGGCCAGCCCCAGCATTTT.

This chain links TRBV19 with TRBJ2-7; 9 bases agree with TRBD1. Unmatched junction bases numbered 4, after V lost 5 bases and J lost 2 bases. Germline CDR1 reads LNHDA; CDR2 reads SQIVND (reference sequence). This CDR3 is 14 amino acids long. In DNA, the CDR3 is TGTGCCAGTAGTGCGGGACAGGGCCCCTACGAGCAGTACTTC. Residues: CASSAGQGPYEQYF. Together with reference TRBV19 and TRBJ2-7, the CDR3 gives the full variable domain: DGGITQSPKYLFRKEGQNVTLSCEQNLNHDAMYWYRQDPGQGLRLIYYSQIVNDFQKGDIAEGYSVSREKKESFPLTVTSAQKNPTAFYLCASSAGQGPYEQYFGPGTRLTVT.

The chain combines TRBV10-3 with TRBJ1-2, with 8 bases lining up with TRBD1. V lost 10 bases, J lost 5 bases, and 9 bases stayed unmatched. The CDR3 sequence is 13 residues long. CDR1 ENHRY and CDR2 SYGVKD come from the germline V gene. The CDR3 DNA sequence: TGTGCCAGCAGCCAGGGGGCAAGGTATGGCTACACCTTC. Residues: CASSQGARYGYTF.

The gene calls are TRBV7-9 and TRBJ1-2; D is unresolved. Trimming pared 5 bases from V and 4 bases from J, leaving 14 bases between. The CDR3 is 14 amino acids. Germline CDR1 reads SEHNR; CDR2 reads FQNEAQ (reference sequence). The CDR3 loop is CASSPEGFGYGYTF. For the CDR3, the DNA is TGTGCCAGCAGCCCCGAGGGTTTCGGCTATGGCTACACCTTC.

The chain carries TRBV2 and TRBJ2-1; no reliable D call. Germline V gene lookup returns CDR1 SNHLY and CDR2 FYNNEI. The CDR3 has 15 amino acids. The ends were cut back, 6 bases at V and 0 bases at J, with 12 bases in the middle. The CDR3: CASRSELFSYNEQFF. The CDR3, as DNA: TGTGCCAGCAGAAGTGAGCTCTTCTCCTACAATGAGCAGTTCTTC.

The count of this clone is one. The chain carries TRBV19 and TRBJ1-3; tentative D call: TRBD1 (6 bases). The germline CDR1 and CDR2 sequences are LNHDA and SQIVND (reference sequence). V shed 3 bases and J shed 4 bases, with 10 bases lying between them. This CDR3 spans 14 amino acids. Here the CDR3 reads CASSISRGGNTIYF. The CDR3 nucleotides are TGTGCCAGTAGTATCTCCAGGGGCGGAAACACCATATATTTT.

V gene TRBV7-2 combines with J gene TRBJ2-3, with 7 bases matching TRBD2. The CDR3 is 16 residues long. Germline CDR1 is SGHTA and CDR2 is FQGNSA. Losses at the gene ends were 2 bases for V and 2 bases for J; bases not matched to a gene: 7. The CDR3 coding sequence is TGTGCCAGCAGCTTAATTAGGGAGGGGATCACAGATACGCAGTATTTT. Translating gives CASSLIREGITDTQYF.

This rearrangement joins TRBV5-1 to TRBJ2-2; 11 bases line up with TRBD2. V gave up 8 bases and J gave up 6 bases; unmatched junction bases: 6. Germline V gives CDR1 SGHRS, CDR2 YFSETQ. This CDR3 contains 14 residues. The CDR3 DNA follows: TGCGCCAGTCGTAGCGGGGGGGCCTCCGGGGAGCTGTTTTTT. It is translated as CASRSGGASGELFF.

CDR3 bases: TGTGCCAGCAGCGTAGGGGAGTTGGGCGGGCCTGACAATTTCGAGCAGTTCTTC. Amino acid sequence: CASSVGELGGPDNFEQFF. The chain has TRBV9 and TRBJ2-1; a possible D gene is TRBD2 (5 bases). The CDR3 sequence is 18 residues long. The V gene lost 0 bases and the J gene lost 10 bases, with 26 bases spanning the gap. Looked up from germline, CDR1 is SGDLS and CDR2 is YYNGEE.

This chain uses TRBV6-5 with TRBJ1-1; weak D call: TRBD1 (6 bases). The V and J ends lost 7 bases and 0 bases respectively, with 9 bases between them. The germline gives CDR1 MNHEY, CDR2 SVGAGI. The CDR3 sequence is 13 residues long. The DNA of the CDR3 is TGTGCCAGCACCAAGGGGGTGAACACTGAAGCTTTCTTT. It yields the protein CASTKGVNTEAFF.

V usage is TRBV6-1 and J usage is TRBJ2-1; a possible D gene is TRBD2 (5 bases). V was cut by 2 bases and J by 7 bases, with 12 bases left in between. This CDR3 comprises 14 residues. Germline V gene lookup returns CDR1 MNHNS and CDR2 SASEGT. The CDR3 spells CASSEWVGKNEQFF. For the CDR3, the DNA is TGTGCCAGCAGTGAATGGGTCGGGAAAAATGAGCAGTTCTTC.